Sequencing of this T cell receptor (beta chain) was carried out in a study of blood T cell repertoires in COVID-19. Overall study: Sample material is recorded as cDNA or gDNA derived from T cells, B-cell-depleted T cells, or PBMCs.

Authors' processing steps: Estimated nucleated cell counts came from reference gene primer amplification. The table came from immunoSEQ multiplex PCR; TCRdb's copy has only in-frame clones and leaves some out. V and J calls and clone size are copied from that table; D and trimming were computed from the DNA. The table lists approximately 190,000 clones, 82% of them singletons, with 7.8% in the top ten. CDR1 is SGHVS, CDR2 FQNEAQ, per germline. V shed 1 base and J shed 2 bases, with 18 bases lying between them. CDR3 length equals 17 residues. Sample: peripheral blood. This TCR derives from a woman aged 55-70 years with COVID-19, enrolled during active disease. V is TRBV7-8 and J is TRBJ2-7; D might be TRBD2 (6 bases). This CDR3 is CASSLGQSRLEPYEQYF. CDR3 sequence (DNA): TGTGCCAGCAGCTTAGGACAGTCCAGACTAGAACCCTACGAGCAGTACTTC.